The 13 T cell receptor beta chains reported below all come from one sample, sequenced in a study of shared clonotypes between healthy human individuals. The table came from immunoSEQ multiplex PCR; TCRdb's copy has only in-frame clones and leaves some out. The sample records about 2.3 million clones, 85% to 95% being singletons. Sequenced material: naive CD4+ T cells from PBMCs. As for subset: CD45RA+ positively selected. Every receptor here comes from a man aged 18-30 years in good health. Some clones in this sample may be carry-over from other donors' samples.

The rearrangement links TRBV19 to TRBJ1-5, with TRBD1 as a possible D gene (5 bases). The CDR3 is 18 amino acids. Trimming removed 3 bases from V and 3 bases from J, with 21 bases in between. Per the germline V gene, CDR1 is LNHDA and CDR2 is SQIVND (reference sequence). CDR3 sequence (DNA): TGTGCCAGTAGTATCGGCAGGGTAGGATCAATGGTCAATCAGCCCCAGCATTTT. It translates to CASSIGRVGSMVNQPQHF.

The rearrangement uses TRBV27 and TRBJ1-2; a possible D gene is TRBD1 (5 bases). The V gene lost 4 bases and the J gene lost 4 bases, with 13 bases spanning the gap. Germline CDR1 is MNHEY and CDR2 is SMNVEV (reference sequence). The CDR3 consists of 14 residues. The CDR3 DNA reads as TGTGCCAGCAGTTCAGGGCCCCGGGGCTATGGCTACACCTTC. Translating it yields CASSSGPRGYGYTF.

For the CDR3, the DNA is TGTGCCAGCAAGCAGAACACCGGGGAGCTGTTTTTT. Its protein is CASKQNTGELFF. This rearrangement joins TRBV6-5 to TRBJ2-2, with D unresolved. CDR1 is MNHEY and CDR2 is SVGAGI in the germline V gene. V lost 7 bases and J 1 base, leaving 4 bases between the germline ends. This CDR3 has 12 residues.

This chain links TRBV7-8 with TRBJ1-4; unclear D gene. The V and J ends lost 2 bases and 8 bases respectively, with 9 bases between them. The germline gives CDR1 SGHVS, CDR2 FQNEAQ. CDR3 size: 13 residues. The CDR3 loop is CASSLLRSEKLFF. CDR3 nucleotides: TGTGCCAGCAGCTTATTGCGGTCCGAAAAACTGTTTTTT.

The chain links TRBV11-2 to TRBJ2-7; TRBD1 is a possible D gene (5 bases). V shed 5 bases and J shed 0 bases, with 11 bases lying between them. Germline CDR1 and CDR2: SGHAT and FQNNGV. The CDR3 runs to 14 residues. The CDR3 protein is CASSPDTYSYEQYF. CDR3 DNA: TGTGCCAGCAGCCCGGACACTTACTCCTACGAGCAGTACTTC.

This clone was detected only a few times. The V and J genes are TRBV7-9 and TRBJ1-4, with D unclear. This CDR3 is 11 amino acids long. The germline V and J ends were trimmed by 4 bases and 7 bases, with 4 bases remaining between them. The V gene's germline CDR1 is SEHNR and CDR2 FQNEAQ (reference sequence). The DNA of the CDR3 is TGTGCCAGCAGCTACCTTGAAAAACTGTTTTTT. Translating gives CASSYLEKLFF.

V usage is TRBV5-4 and J usage is TRBJ2-7; D is possibly TRBD2 (6 bases). The length of the CDR3 is 15 residues. The V end lost 4 bases, the J end lost 3 bases, and 17 bases lay between the germline ends. Germline lookup yields CDR1 SGHNT and CDR2 YYREEE (reference sequence). The DNA of the CDR3 is TGTGCCAGCAGCCAGGTTGGTTCGCGGGGCTACGAGCAGTACTTC. Its translation: CASSQVGSRGYEQYF. The variable domain in full, completed from reference TRBV5-4 and TRBJ2-7, reads ETGVTQSPTHLIKTRGQQVTLRCSSQSGHNTVSWYQQALGQGPQFIFQYYREEENGRGNFPPRFSGLQFPNYSSELNVNALELDDSALYLCASSQVGSRGYEQYFGPGTRLTVT.

V gene TRBV11-2 combines with J gene TRBJ2-5; 13 bases match TRBD2. There are 15 residues in the CDR3. The ends lost 8 bases at V and 5 bases at J; junction bases unmatched: 8. The germline V gene encodes CDR1 SGHAT and CDR2 FQNNGV. The CDR3 is CASGGLAGAPETQYF. The CDR3 DNA is TGTGCCAGCGGCGGACTAGCGGGAGCTCCTGAGACCCAGTACTTC.

The J gene is TRBJ2-5, the V gene TRBV27; possibly TRBD1 for D (5 bases). Per germline, CDR1 MNHEY and CDR2 SMNVEV (reference sequence). The CDR3 is made up of 13 amino acids. The V end lost 1 base, the J end lost 7 bases, and 10 bases lay between the germline ends. CDR3 nucleotides: TGTGCCAGCAGTTTATATAGGGGCGGGACCCAGTACTTC. Protein: CASSLYRGGTQYF.

The chain carries TRBV5-6 and TRBJ2-7, with 9 bases matching TRBD1. Germline V lookup: CDR1 SGHDT, CDR2 YYEEEE. The CDR3 covers 15 residues. V gave up 4 bases and J gave up 5 bases; unmatched junction bases: 10. CDR3 nucleotides: TGTGCCAGCAGCACTTGCCGGGACAGGGTGAACGAGCAGTACTTC. It translates to CASSTCRDRVNEQYF.

This clone is a singleton in its sample. This chain joins TRBV4-1 and TRBJ2-1; TRBD2 matches at 8 bases. The CDR3 sequence is 16 residues long. J was trimmed by 7 bases and V by 3 bases; bases with no gene match: 11. Looked up from germline, CDR1 is MGHRA and CDR2 is YSYEKL. CDR3 amino acids: CASSHSGLASGNEQFF. The CDR3, as DNA: TGCGCCAGCAGCCACTCCGGACTAGCCTCGGGGAATGAGCAGTTCTTC.

The gene calls are TRBV2 and TRBJ1-2; D is uncertain. V was clipped by 6 bases and J by 4 bases, with 12 bases between them. Germline CDR1 reads SNHLY; CDR2 reads FYNNEI. This CDR3 spans 13 amino acids. The CDR3 protein is CASSGDVSYGYTF. Written as DNA, the CDR3 is TGTGCCAGCAGCGGTGACGTCTCCTATGGCTACACCTTC.

The J gene is TRBJ2-7, the V gene TRBV7-2, with 7 bases aligning to TRBD1. The CDR3 consists of 14 residues. Per germline, CDR1 SGHTA and CDR2 FQGNSA. Trimming at V came to 2 bases and at J to 6 bases, leaving 7 bases not matched to a gene. Written as DNA, the CDR3 is TGTGCCAGCAGCTTAATGGGGGCAGGGGGCGAGCAGTACTTC. Translating it yields CASSLMGAGGEQYF.